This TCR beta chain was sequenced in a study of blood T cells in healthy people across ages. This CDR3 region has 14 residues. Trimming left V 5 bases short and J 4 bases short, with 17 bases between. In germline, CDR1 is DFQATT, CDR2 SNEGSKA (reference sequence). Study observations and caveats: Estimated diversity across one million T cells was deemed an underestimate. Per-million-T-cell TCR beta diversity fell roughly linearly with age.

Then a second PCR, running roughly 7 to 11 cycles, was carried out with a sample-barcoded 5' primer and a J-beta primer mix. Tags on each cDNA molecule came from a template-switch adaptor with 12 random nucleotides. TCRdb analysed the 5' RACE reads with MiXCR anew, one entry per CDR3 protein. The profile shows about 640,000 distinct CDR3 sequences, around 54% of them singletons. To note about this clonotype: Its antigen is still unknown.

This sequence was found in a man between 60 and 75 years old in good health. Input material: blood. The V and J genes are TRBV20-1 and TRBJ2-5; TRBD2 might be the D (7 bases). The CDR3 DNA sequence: TGCAGTGCTTCGCACCAGGGGAGGGCAGAGACCCAGTACTTC. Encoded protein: CSASHQGRAETQYF.